One sample yielded the 28 T cell receptor beta chains listed below, sequenced in a study of STAT5B mutations in CD4+ large granular lymphocyte leukemia. Data came from immunoSEQ multiplex PCR; TCRdb stores just in-frame clones and leaves some out. The repertoire holds 35,000 to 45,000 clones, with 80% to 90% as singletons. Sequencing was done on a sample of CD4+ T cells from blood buffy coats. All receptors come from a human donor in good health.

This clone showed up just once. The chain employs TRBV29-1 and TRBJ2-1, with D possibly TRBD2 on 6 matching bases. CDR3 size: 14 residues. V gave up 5 bases and J gave up 5 bases, with 16 bases separating them. Germline V CDR1 and CDR2: SQVTM, ANQGSEA. The CDR3 sequence is CSVIRGTRDNEQFF. The CDR3, as DNA: TGCAGCGTTATAAGAGGGACTCGGGACAATGAGCAGTTCTTC.

This chain uses TRBV9 with TRBJ1-3; TRBD1 is a possible D gene (5 bases). Trimming removed 4 bases from V and 5 bases from J, with 10 bases in between. CDR1 is SGDLS, CDR2 YYNGEE, per germline. CDR3 size: 13 residues. The CDR3 is CASSRGERNTIYF. The CDR3, as DNA: TGTGCCAGCAGCAGGGGTGAGAGAAACACCATATATTTT.

The chain is built from TRBV25-1 and TRBJ2-7; TRBD2 is a possible D gene (6 bases). Germline V gives CDR1 MGHDK, CDR2 SYGVNS. V was clipped by 8 bases and J by 2 bases, with 13 bases between them. The CDR3 contains 13 residues. CDR3: CASAGTAPYEQYF. CDR3 coding DNA: TGTGCCAGCGCCGGGACTGCACCCTACGAGCAGTACTTC.

The chain employs TRBV4-3 and TRBJ2-2; TRBD1 or TRBD2 may be the D gene (5 bases each). V lost 0 bases to trimming and J lost 7 bases, with 12 bases between them. CDR3 length: 15 amino acids. From germline, CDR1 is LGHNA and CDR2 YSLEER. CDR3 DNA: TGCGCCAGCAGCCAAGACTACGGGGCGATCGGGGAGCTGTTTTTT. Its translation: CASSQDYGAIGELFF.

This chain uses TRBV18 with TRBJ1-3, with 8 bases identical to TRBD1. V was pared by 3 bases and J by 7 bases, with 11 bases of the junction left unmatched. This CDR3 contains 16 residues. CDR1 and CDR2 from the germline V gene are KGHSH and LQKENI. For the CDR3, the DNA is TGTGCCAGCTCACCTTGGGCGGGACAGGTTCGCAACACCATATATTTT. The encoded protein is CASSPWAGQVRNTIYF.

V is TRBV29-1 and J is TRBJ1-5, with 7 bases matching TRBD1. J was trimmed by 4 bases and V by 4 bases; bases with no gene match: 4. Germline-derived CDR1 and CDR2 are SQVTM and ANQGSEA. CDR3 size: 13 residues. CDR3 loop: CSVAGQPNQPQHF. The CDR3 nucleotides are TGCAGCGTTGCGGGACAGCCTAATCAGCCCCAGCATTTT.

The gene calls are TRBV4-1 and TRBJ1-2; maybe TRBD1 (5 bases). The CDR3 is 15 residues long. V lost 0 bases to trimming and J lost 6 bases, with 14 bases between them. Germline V gives CDR1 MGHRA, CDR2 YSYEKL. The CDR3 DNA reads as TGCGCCAGCAGCCAAGATCAGCAGGGTCGTAATGGCTACACCTTC. Translation gives CASSQDQQGRNGYTF.

This clone was counted a single time. V is TRBV7-9 and J is TRBJ2-4; 7 bases map to TRBD1. The V and J ends lost 4 bases and 0 bases, in that order; junction bases with no gene match: 9. Germline V lookup: CDR1 SEHNR, CDR2 FQNEAQ (reference sequence). The CDR3 is 17 residues long. The CDR3 DNA reads TGTGCCAGCAGCTACGGGACAGCTCTATTAGCCAAAAACATTCAGTACTTC. Its translation: CASSYGTALLAKNIQYF.

This clone was seen a handful of times. The chain carries TRBV15 and TRBJ1-5; tentative D call: TRBD1 (5 bases). V lost 0 bases to trimming and J lost 2 bases, with 17 bases between them. CDR3 length: 18 amino acids. CDR1 is LNHNV and CDR2 is YYDKDF in the germline V gene (reference sequence). The CDR3 nucleotides are TGTGCCACCAGCAGAGATCCAACCCGGAGCAGGGGCAATCAGCCCCAGCATTTT. Its protein is CATSRDPTRSRGNQPQHF.

The chain recombines TRBV28 with TRBJ2-2; D call uncertain. CDR3 length equals 15 residues. Looked up from germline, CDR1 is MDHEN and CDR2 is SYDVKM. Deletions cut 4 bases from V and 2 bases from J, with 11 bases between. The CDR3 DNA reads as TGTGCCAGCAGTTCGTTGCGGCTCAACACCGGGGAGCTGTTTTTT. Amino acids: CASSSLRLNTGELFF.

The chain recombines TRBV27 with TRBJ2-1; 7 bases map to TRBD2. The CDR3 is 16 residues long. Per the germline V gene, CDR1 is MNHEY and CDR2 is SMNVEV (reference sequence). V was pared by 7 bases and J by 5 bases, with 14 bases of the junction left unmatched. The CDR3 DNA follows: TGTGCCAGCACTCGGGCCGGGGCTAGCGGAAACAATGAGCAGTTCTTC. It encodes CASTRAGASGNNEQFF.

This rearrangement joins TRBV6-6 to TRBJ2-5; 9 bases are a match to TRBD2. Germline trimming cut 7 bases from V and 6 bases from J; bases unmatched to any gene: 12. This CDR3 contains 15 residues. The germline V gene encodes CDR1 MNHNY and CDR2 SVGAGI (reference sequence). The CDR3 region is CASTQRLAAGKTQYF. CDR3 DNA: TGTGCCAGCACCCAGCGACTAGCGGCTGGAAAGACCCAGTACTTC.

The chain couples TRBV28 to TRBJ2-1, with 7 bases matching TRBD2. Trimming at V came to 2 bases and at J to 0 bases, leaving 16 bases not matched to a gene. The CDR3 contains 20 residues. The germline gives CDR1 MDHEN, CDR2 SYDVKM. The CDR3 region has the DNA TGTGCCAGCAGTTTAATTCAGTCTAGCGGCCGGTTTAGCTCCTACAATGAGCAGTTCTTC. This encodes CASSLIQSSGRFSSYNEQFF. Combining the CDR3 with reference TRBV28 and TRBJ2-1 gives the whole variable domain DVKVTQSSRYLVKRTGEKVFLECVQDMDHENMFWYRQDPGLGLRLIYFSYDVKMKEKGDIPEGYSVSREKKERFSLILESASTNQTSMYLCASSLIQSSGRFSSYNEQFFGPGTRLTVL.

J is TRBJ1-5 and V is TRBV30; no definite D call. The CDR3 sequence is 15 residues long. Germline V gives CDR1 GTSNPN, CDR2 SVGIG (reference sequence). V gave up 6 bases and J gave up 2 bases, with 17 bases separating them. The CDR3: CACSHQVGGNQPQHF. CDR3 sequence (DNA): TGTGCCTGTTCCCACCAGGTTGGGGGCAATCAGCCCCAGCATTTT.

This chain joins TRBV2 and TRBJ2-5; TRBD2 aligns across 11 bases. Germline V lookup: CDR1 SNHLY, CDR2 FYNNEI. The CDR3 spans 16 residues. V lost 6 bases to trimming and J lost 5 bases; unmatched junction nucleotides: 11. CDR3 sequence (DNA): TGTGCCAGCAGGCAAACAGGGACTAGCGGTGGGGAGACCCAGTACTTC. Translating it yields CASRQTGTSGGETQYF.

This chain uses TRBV19 with TRBJ2-7; TRBD1 might be the D (6 bases). Trimming stripped 3 bases from V and 3 bases from J, with 18 bases between. The length of the CDR3 is 16 residues. Germline V lookup: CDR1 LNHDA, CDR2 SQIVND (reference sequence). The CDR3 DNA is TGTGCCAGTAGTATTCAGGCAGGGGCCTCTCTCTACGAGCAGTACTTC. It yields the protein CASSIQAGASLYEQYF.

This clone appeared a few times. This chain uses TRBV7-2 with TRBJ2-1; 13 bases line up with TRBD2. From germline, CDR1 is SGHTA and CDR2 FQGNSA. The CDR3 has 16 amino acids. The V and J ends lost 5 bases and 12 bases, in that order; junction bases with no gene match: 13. CDR3 bases: TGTGCCAGCAGCCAACCCGGGGGACTAGCGGGAAAGGGGCAGTTCTTC. Translated: CASSQPGGLAGKGQFF.

The chain employs TRBV7-9 and TRBJ2-1, with a tentative D call TRBD1 (6 bases). The germline V gene encodes CDR1 SEHNR and CDR2 FQNEAQ (reference sequence). The ends were cut back, 4 bases at V and 4 bases at J, with 20 bases in the middle. CDR3 size: 17 residues. Here the CDR3 DNA reads TGTGCCAGCAGCTCCTATGGGACACCCACGCGTTACAATGAGCAGTTCTTC. It translates to CASSSYGTPTRYNEQFF.

The chain joins TRBV7-3 to TRBJ2-3; D is unresolved. V was clipped by 2 bases and J by 0 bases, with 9 bases between them. Germline V gene data show CDR1 as SGHTA and CDR2 as FQGTGA. The CDR3 is 15 residues long. CDR3 loop: CASSLLGQSTDTQYF. The CDR3 DNA reads TGTGCCAGCAGCTTACTAGGGCAGAGCACAGATACGCAGTATTTT.

The V call is TRBV10-3, the J call TRBJ2-7; D might be TRBD2 (6 bases). The germline gives CDR1 ENHRY, CDR2 SYGVKD. This CDR3 is built from 13 residues. V shed 10 bases and J shed 1 base, with 14 bases lying between them. The CDR3 DNA follows: TGTGCCAGCGCTAGCGCCCTTTCCTACGAGCAGTACTTC. Protein: CASASALSYEQYF.

V gene TRBV4-1 combines with J gene TRBJ2-1; D might be TRBD2 (5 bases). V was pared by 5 bases and J by 0 bases, with 14 bases between. The CDR3 covers 16 residues. Germline V gene sequence: CDR1 MGHRA, CDR2 YSYEKL. The CDR3 reads CASSDGRVSSYNEQFF. CDR3 sequence (DNA): TGCGCCAGCAGCGACGGGCGGGTAAGCTCCTACAATGAGCAGTTCTTC.

The genes are TRBV9 and TRBJ2-3; 9 nucleotides align to TRBD2. V gave up 2 bases and J gave up 2 bases; unmatched junction bases: 3. The CDR3 is 15 residues long. Germline loops: CDR1 SGDLS, CDR2 YYNGEE. The CDR3, as DNA: TGTGCCAGCAGCGTGACTAGCGGACTCACAGATACGCAGTATTTT. The encoded protein is CASSVTSGLTDTQYF.

V usage is TRBV27 and J usage is TRBJ2-7, with TRBD2 matching 11 bases. The CDR3 loop spans 17 amino acids. Germline V gene data show CDR1 as MNHEY and CDR2 as SMNVEV (reference sequence). V shed 5 bases, J shed 0 bases, and the junction held 9 bases outside the gene matches. The CDR3 loop is CASSPGLAGLSSYEQYF. DNA of the CDR3: TGTGCCAGCAGTCCAGGACTAGCGGGTCTGAGCTCCTACGAGCAGTACTTC.

This clone was seen a few times. This sequence joins TRBV6-1 and TRBJ1-5; 12 bases align to TRBD1. Trimming at V came to 2 bases and at J to 6 bases, leaving 8 bases not matched to a gene. This CDR3 is built from 17 residues. The germline V gene has CDR1 MNHNS and CDR2 SASEGT. The CDR3 sequence: CASSERTGTGGRQPQHF. The CDR3 region has the DNA TGTGCCAGCAGTGAAAGAACCGGGACAGGGGGCCGTCAGCCCCAGCATTTT.

The rearrangement links TRBV18 to TRBJ1-5, with 7 nucleotides matching TRBD1. Germline V gene sequence: CDR1 KGHSH, CDR2 LQKENI. The CDR3 runs 15 residues. The V gene end was trimmed by 5 bases and the J gene end by 5 bases; junction bases not matched to a gene: 9. The CDR3 DNA reads as TGTGCCAGCTCATCGTACGGGACAGACGATCAGCCCCAGCATTTT. Its protein is CASSSYGTDDQPQHF.

A few counts support this clone. The CDR3 sequence: CASSQGGANTGELFF. CDR3 nucleotide sequence: TGTGCCAGCAGCCAAGGGGGGGCGAACACCGGGGAGCTGTTTTTT. The V and J genes are TRBV11-3 and TRBJ2-2; possibly TRBD2 for D (7 bases). Germline V CDR1 and CDR2: SGHNT, YENEEA. The CDR3 length is 15 residues. Trimming left V 5 bases short and J 0 bases short, with 10 bases between.

This chain joins TRBV12-5 and TRBJ1-3; D remains unclear. The CDR3 runs 11 residues. Germline V gives CDR1 LGHNT, CDR2 FRNRAP. The V end lost 3 bases, the J end lost 8 bases, and 5 bases lay between the germline ends. The CDR3 sequence is CASGLADTIYF. CDR3 nucleotides: TGTGCTAGTGGTTTAGCAGACACCATATATTTT.

Concerning this clone: Sequence at one end of the junction differs from germline and may be a read error. The chain carries TRBV6-5 and TRBJ2-1; D unclear. CDR1 and CDR2 (germline): MNHEY, SVGAGI. The CDR3 contains 13 residues. The CDR3 sequence: CASSYSGYNEQFF. The CDR3 DNA follows: TGTGCCAGCAGCTACTCGGGTTACAATGAGCAGTTCTTC.